This T cell receptor (beta chain) was sequenced for a study of early T cells in non-severe SARS-CoV-2 infection. Background on the study: Investigators sequenced bulk RNA drawn from unsorted whole blood, and chains remained unpaired.

There are a few counts of this clonotype. Attached unique molecular identifiers marked individual cDNA molecules. Each CDR3 protein gets one entry after TCRdb re-called the 5' RACE reads with MiXCR. The table shows 65,000 to 90,000 distinct CDR3 sequences, with more than 9% occurring only once. Germline loops: CDR1 SGHRS, CDR2 YFSETQ. The CDR3 consists of 14 residues. V gave up 2 bases and J gave up 0 bases, with 7 bases separating them. The chain employs TRBV5-1 and TRBJ2-3; no definite D call. The sequence was collected from an adult who was a healthcare worker with PCR-confirmed SARS-CoV-2 infection or an uninfected control (not recorded which). Sample: whole blood. The CDR3 sequence is CASSFGRSTDTQYF. The CDR3 coding sequence is TGCGCCAGCAGCTTCGGCAGAAGCACAGATACGCAGTATTTT.